This entry lists 10 T cell receptor beta chains sequenced from one sample in a study of T cells after yellow fever vaccination. TCRdb re-called the 5' RACE reads through MiXCR, storing one row per CDR3 protein. The repertoire holds fewer than 650,000 distinct CDR3 sequences, with 21% as singletons. The sample in question was PBMCs, obtained about 20 days after the first yellow fever vaccination. The origin of the receptors is a man younger than 35 who received the YFV17D yellow fever vaccine.

This clonotype was detected only a few times. The rearrangement links TRBV7-2 to TRBJ2-5; D ambiguous. Trimming removed 5 bases from V and 7 bases from J, with 14 bases in between. Germline loops: CDR1 SGHTA, CDR2 FQGNSA. This CDR3 comprises 13 residues. The CDR3 nucleotides are TGTGCCAGCAGCCCAGTGAGGTCGGGGACCCAGTACTTC. Its translation is CASSPVRSGTQYF. The whole variable domain, remainder taken from reference TRBV7-2 and TRBJ2-5, is GAGVSQSPSNKVTEKGKDVELRCDPISGHTALYWYRQSLGQGLEFLIYFQGNSAPDKSGLPSDRFSAERTGGSVSTLTIQRTQQEDSAVYLCASSPVRSGTQYFGPGTRLLVL.

The V and J genes are TRBV6-1 and TRBJ2-1; TRBD2 aligns across 7 bases. The CDR3 covers 15 residues. CDR1 and CDR2 from the germline V gene are MNHNS and SASEGT. After removal of 2 bases from V and 9 bases from J, the junction contained 10 bases not matched to a gene. CDR3 residues: CASSEWRGTGGEQFF. The CDR3 DNA reads TGTGCCAGCAGTGAATGGCGGGGGACGGGGGGTGAGCAGTTCTTC.

A few counts support this clonotype. The gene calls are TRBV7-2 and TRBJ2-2; TRBD1 agrees at 7 bases. Trimming cost V 5 bases and J 5 bases; bases outside gene matches: 5. Germline lookup yields CDR1 SGHTA and CDR2 FQGNSA. The CDR3 is 14 residues long. CDR3 coding DNA: TGTGCCAGCAGCACCCAACAGGGGACCGGGGAGCTGTTTTTT. Translation gives CASSTQQGTGELFF.

In DNA form, the CDR3 reads TGTGCCAGCTCACCAAACAACTTAGCGGGGGGTAATGAGCAGTTCTTC. Encoded protein: CASSPNNLAGGNEQFF. This chain uses TRBV18 with TRBJ2-1, with 10 nucleotides matching TRBD2. V gave up 2 bases and J gave up 7 bases; unmatched junction bases: 8. The germline gives CDR1 KGHSH, CDR2 LQKENI. The CDR3 is made up of 16 amino acids.

This clonotype was seen only a few times. The V call is TRBV5-1, the J call TRBJ1-1; D is perhaps TRBD1 (5 bases). This CDR3 contains 15 residues. The V and J ends lost 4 bases and 4 bases respectively, with 17 bases between them. Germline V gene sequence: CDR1 SGHRS, CDR2 YFSETQ. This chain's CDR3 is CASSPRVDRATEAFF. CDR3 bases: TGCGCCAGCAGCCCGAGAGTCGACAGAGCCACTGAAGCTTTCTTT.

This clonotype occurred a few times. V usage is TRBV7-9 and J usage is TRBJ2-7; TRBD1 aligns across 7 bases. The CDR3 extends over 15 amino acids. The V and J ends lost 5 bases and 3 bases, in that order; junction bases with no gene match: 10. Germline CDR1 is SEHNR and CDR2 is FQNEAQ (reference sequence). CDR3 bases: TGTGCCAGCAGCCGGGACACGCGACAGGGCTACGAGCAGTACTTC. It specifies CASSRDTRQGYEQYF.

This clonotype turned up a few times. The CDR3 is CASSQELAQNEQFF. The CDR3 DNA reads as TGCGCCAGCAGCCAAGAACTAGCACAGAATGAGCAGTTCTTC. This chain joins TRBV4-3 and TRBJ2-1; weak D call: TRBD2 (6 bases). V lost 0 bases and J 7 bases, leaving 10 bases between the germline ends. Per germline, CDR1 LGHNA and CDR2 YSLEER. The CDR3 loop spans 14 amino acids.

The sample holds a few counts of this clonotype. The chain has TRBV20-1 and TRBJ2-4, with 7 bases fitting TRBD2. The length of the CDR3 is 18 residues. Germline V gene lookup returns CDR1 DFQATT and CDR2 SNEGSKA (reference sequence). The V and J ends lost 6 bases and 0 bases, in that order; junction bases with no gene match: 17. CDR3 in DNA: TGCAGTGCGGGGAGGGCGGGGGTCCCTAACCTAGCCAAAAACATTCAGTACTTC. Translated: CSAGRAGVPNLAKNIQYF.

The sample holds a few counts of this clonotype. V and J are TRBV2 and TRBJ2-1; D not certain. V was clipped by 0 bases and J by 5 bases, with 5 bases between them. CDR1 SNHLY and CDR2 FYNNEI come from the germline V gene. This CDR3 comprises 13 residues. CDR3 residues: CASSEASDNEQFF. In DNA, the CDR3 is TGTGCCAGCAGTGAAGCGAGCGACAATGAGCAGTTCTTC.

The gene calls are TRBV15 and TRBJ2-2; 9 bases align to TRBD2. The CDR3 has 18 residues. CDR1 is LNHNV, CDR2 YYDKDF, per germline (reference sequence). After removal of 0 bases from V and 1 base from J, the junction contained 6 bases not matched to a gene. CDR3 in DNA: TGTGCCACCAGCAGAGATCTTCAGACTAGCGGGAACACCGGGGAGCTGTTTTTT. Its translation is CATSRDLQTSGNTGELFF.